The text below deals with one T cell receptor beta chain. This clone's antigen is unknown. Base qualities are not recorded, but no much larger clone differs from it by a single base. Amplification of TCR beta CDR3 regions was carried out from RNA transcripts. A first-round RT-PCR of the TCR CDR3 used the HTBI primer set with the Qiagen OneStep RT-PCR kit. The libraries were constructed in a second round of multiplex PCR and then size-selected and purified. Libraries were sequenced paired-end with 100 bp reads on an Illumina HiSeq2000. Turning to the authors' computational methods: SOAPnuke was used to process the raw data, with reads discarded if the reads contained adapters or uncalled bases, had a mean Phred below 15, or lacked an exact constant-primer or identifier match. COPE v1.2.5 was used to merge the high-quality paired reads, and each unique nucleotide sequence was defined as a clonotype. Clonotypes were aligned to IMGT TRBV, TRBD and TRBJ reference segments using MiTCR v1.1. Only V-J combinations with frequency above 0.0001, covering 98% to 99.2% of repertoires, were analysed. A TCS score was defined as the ratio of F50 (clonal expansion) to E x V (chaos), with BLOSUM62-based TCRdist applied between CDR3 peptides within each V-J. Welch's t-statistics and random forest reduced just over 500 V-J features to 13, which were used in a naive Bayes classifier (R e1071). The raw public reads went through TCRdb reprocessing: fastp at Q25, MiXCR clone calling, in-frame beta chains kept. When rows share a CDR3 protein, they turn into one entry using the most common DNA and genes. These V and J calls originate from TCRdb's pipeline instead of the authors' own analysis. This sample comprises approximately 400,000 distinct CDR3 sequences, around a sixth of them detected only once. Jointly, the top ten make up about 7.7% of the sample.

The source of the sample is a study of T cells in Graves' hyperthyroidism and ophthalmopathy (dated by TCRdb to between 2018 and 2020). Context from the whole study: Peripheral blood samples were taken at initial diagnosis, before any treatment was given. TCR V-J signatures able to tell the groups apart were searched for in a discovery cohort of 100 or so patients, of whom about 40 had Graves' ophthalmopathy and 57 had stable Graves' hyperthyroidism. Prospective prediction of ophthalmopathy was tested in an independent validation cohort of some 20 hyperthyroidism patients and 15 to 17 patients who later progressed to ophthalmopathy. The 100 discovery patients were randomly split 7:3 into training and test sets. In about 6 Graves' hyperthyroidism patients, the study also compared T-cell repertoires from thyroid tissue with T-cell repertoires from blood. After sampling, hyperthyroidism patients received methimazole starting at 30 mg daily, and ophthalmopathy patients received high-dose intravenous methylprednisolone. The paper reports TCR Vbeta CDR3 sequencing of 135 peripheral blood samples: under 45 ophthalmopathy, roughly 80 hyperthyroidism and around 17 progressor patients. Study-wide findings and limitations: Most expanded thyroid clonotypes (frequency above 0.001) were also detected in blood, a finding suggesting that blood repertoires may reflect thyroid immune responses. In validation, progression to ophthalmopathy was predicted by the model with around 71% sensitivity and 72% to 85% specificity, a median of 6.5 months before onset. In cross-validation, a model built on a 13 V-J signature told ophthalmopathy apart from stable hyperthyroidism with approximately 90% sensitivity and around 81% specificity, and in testing the same model reached 80%/75%. Sample size was not statistically predetermined, and investigators were not blinded to group allocation.

A patient counted as having stable Graves' hyperthyroidism if no progression to ophthalmopathy occurred over 18 months of follow-up. Hyperthyroidism patients were aged 18 to 65 years and newly diagnosed, with disease duration of less than 2 months. Exclusion was applied to patients with uncontrolled infections, other autoimmune diseases, pregnancy or lactation. Diagnoses were based on clinical symptoms, serum thyroxine and TRAb, thyroid ultrasound and orbital computed tomography. PBMCs were separated from approximately 10 ml of fresh peripheral blood using Ficoll-Paque density gradient centrifugation. Total RNA was extracted using Trizol reagent, and RNA quality was assessed on an Agilent 2100 Bioanalyzer. Trimming removed 0 bases from V and 0 bases from J, leaving 3 bases between the germline ends. The CDR3 numbers 13 residues from cysteine through phenylalanine. The kept DNA is CDR3 alone, 39 bases in frame from the first base. The germline V gene supplies CDR1 SGHRS and CDR2 YFSETQ.

The sample was blood. The rearrangement joined TRBV5-1 to TRBJ2-5, with the D gene too uncertain to name. The receptor was derived from a woman aged 18-35 years with Graves' hyperthyroidism. The CDR3 protein: CASSLAHQETQYF. Here is the DNA: TGCGCCAGCAGCTTGGCCCACCAAGAGACCCAGTACTTC.